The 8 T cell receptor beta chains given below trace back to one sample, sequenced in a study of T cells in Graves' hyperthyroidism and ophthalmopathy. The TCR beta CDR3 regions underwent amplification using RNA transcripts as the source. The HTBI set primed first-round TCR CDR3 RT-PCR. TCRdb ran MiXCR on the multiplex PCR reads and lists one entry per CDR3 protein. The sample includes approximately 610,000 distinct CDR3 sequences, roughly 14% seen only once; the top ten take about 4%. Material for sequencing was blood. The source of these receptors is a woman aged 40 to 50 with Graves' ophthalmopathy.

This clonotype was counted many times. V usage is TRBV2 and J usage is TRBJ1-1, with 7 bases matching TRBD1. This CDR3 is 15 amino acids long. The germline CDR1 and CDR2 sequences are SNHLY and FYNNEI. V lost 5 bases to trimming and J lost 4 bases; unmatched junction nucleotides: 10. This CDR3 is CASSPTPTGRTEAFF. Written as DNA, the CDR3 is TGTGCCAGCAGTCCCACCCCGACAGGGCGCACTGAAGCTTTCTTT.

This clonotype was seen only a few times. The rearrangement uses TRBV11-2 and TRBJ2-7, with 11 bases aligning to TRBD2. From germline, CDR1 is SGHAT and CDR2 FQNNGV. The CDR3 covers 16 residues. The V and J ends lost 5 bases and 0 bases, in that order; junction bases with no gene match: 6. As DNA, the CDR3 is TGTGCCAGCAGCAGGACTAGCGGGCCCTCCTCCTACGAGCAGTACTTC. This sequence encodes CASSRTSGPSSYEQYF.

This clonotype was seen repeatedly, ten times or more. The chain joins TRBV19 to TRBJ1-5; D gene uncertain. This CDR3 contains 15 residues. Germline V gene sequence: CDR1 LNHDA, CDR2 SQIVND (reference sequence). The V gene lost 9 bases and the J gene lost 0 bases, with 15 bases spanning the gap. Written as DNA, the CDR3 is TGTGCCAGCACCCCGGGCCCCTATAGCAATCAGCCCCAGCATTTT. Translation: CASTPGPYSNQPQHF.

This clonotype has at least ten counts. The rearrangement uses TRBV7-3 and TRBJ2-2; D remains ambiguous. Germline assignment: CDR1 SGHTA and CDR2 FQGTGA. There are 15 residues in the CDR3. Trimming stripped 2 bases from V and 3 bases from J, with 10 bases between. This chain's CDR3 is CASSLWGRDTGELFF. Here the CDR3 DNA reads TGTGCCAGCAGCTTATGGGGTCGTGACACCGGGGAGCTGTTTTTT.

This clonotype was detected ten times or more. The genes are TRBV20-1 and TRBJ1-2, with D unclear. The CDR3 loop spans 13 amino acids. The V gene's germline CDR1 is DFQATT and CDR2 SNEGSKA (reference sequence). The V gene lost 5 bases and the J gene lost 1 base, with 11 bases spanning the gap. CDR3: CSAPDRLNYGYTF. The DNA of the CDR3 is TGCAGTGCTCCCGACCGACTTAACTATGGCTACACCTTC.

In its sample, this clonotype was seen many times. As DNA, the CDR3 is TGTGCCAGCAGTCACACTAGCGTAGGCTCCTACGAGCAGTACTTC. It translates to CASSHTSVGSYEQYF. The chain is built from TRBV7-8 and TRBJ2-7; 7 bases fit TRBD2. Per germline, CDR1 SGHVS and CDR2 FQNEAQ. The CDR3 contains 15 residues. The junction had 8 bases not matched to a gene; V was cut back by 6 bases and J by 0 bases.

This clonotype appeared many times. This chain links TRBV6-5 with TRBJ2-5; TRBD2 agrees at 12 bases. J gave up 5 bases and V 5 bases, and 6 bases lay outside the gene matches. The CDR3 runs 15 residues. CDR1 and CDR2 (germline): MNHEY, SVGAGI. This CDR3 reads CASSPRLAGVETQYF. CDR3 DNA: TGTGCCAGCAGTCCGAGACTAGCGGGAGTGGAGACCCAGTACTTC.

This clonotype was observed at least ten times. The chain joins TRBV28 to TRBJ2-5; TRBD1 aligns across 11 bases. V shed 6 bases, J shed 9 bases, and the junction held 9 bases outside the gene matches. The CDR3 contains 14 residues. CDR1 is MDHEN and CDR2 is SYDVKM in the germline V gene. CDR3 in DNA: TGTGCCAGCAGCCAAACCAGGGGACAGGGGGCCCAGTACTTC. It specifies CASSQTRGQGAQYF.